Detailed here is one TCR beta chain. Its antigen is currently not known. Base qualities are missing; no much larger clone stands one base away. Peripheral blood CD8+ and CD4+ T cells from healthy donors, Susac syndrome patients and multiple sclerosis patients were profiled using high-throughput TCR beta sequencing. Multiple sclerosis controls were treatment-naive patients with stable or active relapsing-remitting disease fulfilling revised McDonald criteria. Bulk CD8+ and CD4+ T cells were purified by magnetic negative isolation, whereas CD8+ TEMRA cells were enriched by FACS. Blood was collected in EDTA tubes and processed within 24 hours, with PBMCs isolated through density gradient centrifugation. PBMCs intended for TCR sequencing were cryopreserved in liquid nitrogen and were subsequently thawed in a 37 degrees C water bath. Purity of sorted or isolated CD4+, CD8+ and CD8+ TEMRA cells was at least 90%.

This record comes from a study of CD8 T cells in Susac syndrome (dated by TCRdb to the late 2010s). In the study overall: Repertoire sequencing was used to test whether CD8+ T cell activation and differentiation in Susac syndrome was antigen driven. The research as a whole found: The number of individuals in the TCR sequencing and HLA analysis was recognized as being relatively small.

V trim: 5 bases; J trim: 14 bases; unmatched bases: 7. CDR1 SEHNR and CDR2 FQNEAQ are derived from the germline V gene (reference sequence). The CDR3 measures 13 amino acids from cysteine to phenylalanine. Only the CDR3 region is kept as DNA, spanning 39 bases read in frame from base 1. RNA was extracted using the RNeasy kit, and roughly 0.5 to 1 ug of the RNA was reverse transcribed with random hexamers. The immunoSEQ multiplex PCR assay, covering 54 Vbeta and 13 Jbeta segments, was used to amplify TCR beta CDR3 regions. To correct PCR amplification bias, a synthetic template baseline was used for both primer optimization and computational correction. Per the original workflow: Reads were assigned to V, D and J genes according to IMGT and analyzed in immunoSEQ Analyzer, with only productive sequences retained. Clonality was computed as one minus Shannon entropy normalized by log2 of the number of productive unique sequences. Public and private clones were assessed among the 100 most prevalent clones of each patient and control. Clones were defined as Susac-specific if absent from the healthy and MS cohorts, from over a thousand published viral clones and from other ImmuneACCESS disease sequences. The raw public data were reprocessed by TCRdb itself: fastp quality trimming at Q25, MiXCR clonotype calling, in-frame beta chains only. Duplicate CDR3 protein sequences are folded into a single record with the most common DNA and genes. TCRdb's processing, not the authors', yielded these V and J calls. Recorded for this sample are 200,000 to 250,000 distinct CDR3 sequences; approximately 95% of them occurred a single time. Around 0.082% of the sample comes from the top ten.

The clonotype originates from a human donor with multiple sclerosis. This chain joins TRBV7-9 to TRBJ1-6; the junction holds 9 bases that match TRBD1. The sequenced sample was CD4+ T cells from PBMCs. The nucleotide sequence is given as TGTGCCAGCAGCCTAGGAGGGACAGGGACCCTCCACTTT. Its translation reads: CASSLGGTGTLHF.